This T cell receptor (beta chain) stems from a study of blood T cells in healthy people across ages. Regarding the study as a whole: Naive CD4+ cell counts and diversity both ran higher in long-lived than in aged donors. Samples with more naive T cells showed higher observed beta diversity.

Worth noting for this clonotype: Its antigen is undetermined.

CDR1 and CDR2 (germline): KGHSH, LQKENI. Trimming took off 3 bases at V and 3 bases at J, with 11 bases between the two ends. This CDR3 contains 14 residues. The use of a sample-barcoded 5' primer and a J-beta primer mix characterized a second PCR of roughly 6 to 11 cycles. Through a template-switch adaptor with 12 random nucleotides, each cDNA molecule received a tag. All samples yielded 2.5 million or more CDR3-containing paired-end reads. TCRdb reprocessed the 5' RACE reads via MiXCR and lists one record per CDR3 protein. The top ten hold roughly 2.1% of the sample, which has 1.5 million to 2 million distinct CDR3 sequences, approximately 50% seen once.

The sequencing input was blood. This sequence originates from a woman between 35 and 50 years old in good health. The V gene is TRBV18, the J gene TRBJ2-5; no clear D. The CDR3 is CASSPSAAEETQYF. The CDR3 nucleotides are TGTGCCAGCTCACCTTCTGCGGCAGAAGAGACCCAGTACTTC.